These 8 T cell receptor beta chains were all obtained from the same sample, sequenced in a study of identical twins. Via MiXCR, TCRdb re-called the 5' RACE reads, giving one row per CDR3 protein. This sample has about 530,000 distinct CDR3 sequences; under 25% occur once, and the top ten carry around 0.48%. Separately, the same data were catalogued under a study of yellow fever vaccine responses in identical twins.

Sequencing used CD4+ T cells sorted from blood. The receptors come from a woman aged 18-29 years in good health.

The chain has TRBV10-3 and TRBJ2-7, with 8 positions matching TRBD2. There are 17 residues in the CDR3. Germline V gene lookup returns CDR1 ENHRY and CDR2 SYGVKD. Trimming took 7 bases from V and 0 from J; bases not matched to a gene: 14. This chain's CDR3 is CAIISGGLPRSSYEQYV. The CDR3 region has the DNA TGTGCCATCATATCGGGAGGGCTACCTAGGAGCTCCTACGAGCAGTACGTC.

This clonotype was counted a few times. This chain uses TRBV18 with TRBJ1-6; perhaps TRBD1 as D (6 bases). CDR3 size: 16 residues. V lost 0 bases and J lost 7, with 13 bases in between. Germline V gives CDR1 KGHSH, CDR2 LQKENI. As DNA, the CDR3 is TGTGCCAGCTCACCACCGCTTTCCAGGGGCAATTCACCCCTCCACTTT. Its translation: CASSPPLSRGNSPLHF.

The rearrangement links TRBV6-1 to TRBJ2-1; no definite D call. This CDR3 is built from 14 residues. Between the trimmed V and J ends, which lost 9 bases and 0 bases, there was a span of 12 bases. In germline, CDR1 is MNHNS, CDR2 SASEGT. DNA of the CDR3: TGTGCCAGTAGGGTGATAAGCTCCTACAATGAGCAGTTCTTC. Protein: CASRVISSYNEQFF.

Note on this clonotype: One end of the junction does not line up with germline, which may come from a read error. The chain has TRBV7-3 and TRBJ2-2, with TRBD2 matching 12 bases. Germline CDR1 SGHTA, CDR2 FQGTGA. The CDR3 loop spans 16 amino acids. The CDR3 nucleotides are TGTGCTAGCAGCTTAGGACTAGCGGGATTATCCGGGGAGCTGTTTTTT. This sequence encodes CASSLGLAGLSGELFF.

The rearrangement joins TRBV10-3 to TRBJ2-1; perhaps D is TRBD1 or TRBD2 (5 bases each). CDR1 and CDR2 (germline): ENHRY, SYGVKD. This CDR3 is built from 14 residues. The germline V and J ends were trimmed by 8 bases and 0 bases, with 11 bases remaining between them. CDR3 coding DNA: TGTGCCATCGGGAGACAGAGCTCCTACAATGAGCAGTTCTTC. Translating gives CAIGRQSSYNEQFF.

This chain joins TRBV3-1 and TRBJ1-2; 9 nucleotides match TRBD1. Germline lookup yields CDR1 LGHDT and CDR2 YNNKEL (reference sequence). This CDR3 region has 15 residues. V lost 0 bases to trimming and J lost 6 bases; unmatched junction nucleotides: 5. CDR3: CASSQEGQGRNGYTF. The CDR3 nucleotides read TGTGCCAGCAGCCAAGAGGGACAGGGTCGAAATGGCTACACCTTC.

CDR3 DNA: TGTGCCAGCAGTTTACCGATTGCGGGAGGGAGAACAGATACGCAGTATTTT. Its translation is CASSLPIAGGRTDTQYF. This sequence joins TRBV27 and TRBJ2-3, with TRBD2 identical over 9 bases. The V and J ends lost 2 bases and 3 bases, in that order; junction bases with no gene match: 9. Germline V CDR1 and CDR2: MNHEY, SMNVEV (reference sequence). The CDR3 sequence is 17 residues long.

A few counts support this clonotype. J is TRBJ2-3 and V is TRBV5-1; D gene uncertain. CDR3 length: 15 residues. CDR1 is SGHRS, CDR2 YFSETQ, per germline. Trimming cost V 1 base and J 0 bases, with 9 bases left between them. CDR3 residues: CASSLRSPSTDTQYF. DNA of the CDR3: TGCGCCAGCAGCTTGCGTAGCCCTAGCACAGATACGCAGTATTTT.